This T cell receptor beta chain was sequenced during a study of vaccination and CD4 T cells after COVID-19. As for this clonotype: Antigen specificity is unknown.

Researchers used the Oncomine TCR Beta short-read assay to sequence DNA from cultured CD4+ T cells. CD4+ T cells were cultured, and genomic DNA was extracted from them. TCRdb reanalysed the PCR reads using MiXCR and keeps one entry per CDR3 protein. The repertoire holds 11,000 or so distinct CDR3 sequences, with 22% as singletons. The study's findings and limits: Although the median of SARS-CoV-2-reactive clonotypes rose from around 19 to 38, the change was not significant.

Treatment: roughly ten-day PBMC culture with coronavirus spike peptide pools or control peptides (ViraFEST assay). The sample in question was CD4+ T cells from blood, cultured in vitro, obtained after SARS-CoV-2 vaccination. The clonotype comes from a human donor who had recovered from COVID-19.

DNA of the CDR3: TGTGCCAGTAGTACACAACAGGGGAATGAGCAGTTCTTC. Protein product: CASSTQQGNEQFF. This chain uses TRBV19 with TRBJ2-1; 7 bases agree with TRBD1. Losses at the gene ends were 4 bases for V and 7 bases for J; bases not matched to a gene: 4. This CDR3 spans 13 amino acids. Germline-derived CDR1 and CDR2 are LNHDA and SQIVND (reference sequence). Full variable domain (remainder filled in from reference TRBV19 and TRBJ2-1): DGGITQSPKYLFRKEGQNVTLSCEQNLNHDAMYWYRQDPGQGLRLIYYSQIVNDFQKGDIAEGYSVSREKKESFPLTVTSAQKNPTAFYLCASSTQQGNEQFFGPGTRLTVL.